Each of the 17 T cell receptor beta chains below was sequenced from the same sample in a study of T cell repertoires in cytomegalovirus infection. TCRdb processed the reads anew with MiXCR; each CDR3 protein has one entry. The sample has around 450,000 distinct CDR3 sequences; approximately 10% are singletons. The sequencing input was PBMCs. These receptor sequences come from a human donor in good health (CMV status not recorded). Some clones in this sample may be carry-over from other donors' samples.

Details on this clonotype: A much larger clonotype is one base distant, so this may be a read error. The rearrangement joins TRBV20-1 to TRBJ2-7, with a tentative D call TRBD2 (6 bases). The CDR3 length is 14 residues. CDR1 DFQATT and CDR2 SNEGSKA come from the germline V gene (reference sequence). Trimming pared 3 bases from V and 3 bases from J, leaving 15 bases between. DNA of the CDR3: TGCAGTGCTAGTGGGGCGACTAGGAGCTACGAGCAGTACTTC. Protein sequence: CSASGATRSYEQYF.

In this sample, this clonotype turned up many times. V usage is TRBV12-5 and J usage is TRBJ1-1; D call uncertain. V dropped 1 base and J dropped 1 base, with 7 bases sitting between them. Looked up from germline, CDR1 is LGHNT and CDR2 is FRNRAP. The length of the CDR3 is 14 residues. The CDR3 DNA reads TGTGCTAGTGGTTTGGCGGGGAGGAACACTGAAGCTTTCTTT. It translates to CASGLAGRNTEAFF.

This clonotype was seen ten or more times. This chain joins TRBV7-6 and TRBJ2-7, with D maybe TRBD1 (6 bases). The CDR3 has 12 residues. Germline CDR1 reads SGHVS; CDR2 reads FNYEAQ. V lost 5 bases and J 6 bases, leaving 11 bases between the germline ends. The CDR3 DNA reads TGTGCCAGCAGCCTCGGACAGCTCGAGCAGTACTTC. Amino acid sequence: CASSLGQLEQYF. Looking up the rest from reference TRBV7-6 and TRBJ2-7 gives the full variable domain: GAGVSQSPRYKVTKRGQDVALRCDPISGHVSLYWYRQALGQGPEFLTYFNYEAQQDKSGLPNDRFSAERPEGSISTLTIQRTEQRDSAMYRCASSLGQLEQYFGPGTRLTVT.

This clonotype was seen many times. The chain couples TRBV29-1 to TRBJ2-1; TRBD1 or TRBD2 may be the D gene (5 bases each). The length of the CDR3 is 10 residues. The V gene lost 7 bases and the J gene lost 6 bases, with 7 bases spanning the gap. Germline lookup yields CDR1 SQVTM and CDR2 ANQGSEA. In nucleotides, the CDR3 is TGCAGCGCCGGGGCCAATGAGCAGTTCTTC. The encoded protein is CSAGANEQFF.

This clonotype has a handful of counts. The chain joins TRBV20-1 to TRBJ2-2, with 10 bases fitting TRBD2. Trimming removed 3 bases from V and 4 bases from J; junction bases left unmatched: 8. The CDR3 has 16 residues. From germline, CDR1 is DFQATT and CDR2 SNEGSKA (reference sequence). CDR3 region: CSASVISGGPTGELFF. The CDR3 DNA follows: TGCAGTGCTAGTGTTATTAGCGGGGGGCCCACCGGGGAGCTGTTTTTT.

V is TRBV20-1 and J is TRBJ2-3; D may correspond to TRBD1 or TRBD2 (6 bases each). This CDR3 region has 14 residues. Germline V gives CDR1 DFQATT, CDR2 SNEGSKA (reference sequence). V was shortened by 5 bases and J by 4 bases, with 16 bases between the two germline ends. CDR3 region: CSAPGGTGSDTQYF. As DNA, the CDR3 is TGCAGTGCTCCCGGGGGTACAGGGTCAGATACGCAGTATTTT.

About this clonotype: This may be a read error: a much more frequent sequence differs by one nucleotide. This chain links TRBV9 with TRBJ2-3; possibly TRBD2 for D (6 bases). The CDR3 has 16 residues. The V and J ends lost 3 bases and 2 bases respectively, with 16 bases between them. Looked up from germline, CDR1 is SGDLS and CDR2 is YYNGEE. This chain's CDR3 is CASSGYTGRDTDTQYF. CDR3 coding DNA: TGTGCCAGCAGCGGGTATACCGGGAGAGACACAGATACGCAGTATTTT.

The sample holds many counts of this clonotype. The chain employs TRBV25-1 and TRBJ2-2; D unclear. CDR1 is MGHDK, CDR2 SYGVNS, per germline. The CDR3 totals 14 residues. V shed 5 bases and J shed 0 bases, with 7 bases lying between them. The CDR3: CASSKGSNTGELFF. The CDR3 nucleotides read TGTGCCAGCAGTAAGGGATCGAACACCGGGGAGCTGTTTTTT.

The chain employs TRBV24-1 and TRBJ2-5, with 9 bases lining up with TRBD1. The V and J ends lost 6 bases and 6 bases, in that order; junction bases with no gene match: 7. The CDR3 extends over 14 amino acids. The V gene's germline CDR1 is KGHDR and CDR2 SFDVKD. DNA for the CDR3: TGTGCCACCAGTCCCTCCGGGACAGGGAAGACCCAGTACTTC. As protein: CATSPSGTGKTQYF.

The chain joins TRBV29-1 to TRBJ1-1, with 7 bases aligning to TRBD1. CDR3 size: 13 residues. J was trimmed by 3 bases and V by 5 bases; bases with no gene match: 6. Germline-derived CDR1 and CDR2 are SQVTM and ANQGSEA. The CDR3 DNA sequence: TGCAGCGTTCCGACAGGGTTGGACACTGAAGCTTTCTTT. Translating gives CSVPTGLDTEAFF.

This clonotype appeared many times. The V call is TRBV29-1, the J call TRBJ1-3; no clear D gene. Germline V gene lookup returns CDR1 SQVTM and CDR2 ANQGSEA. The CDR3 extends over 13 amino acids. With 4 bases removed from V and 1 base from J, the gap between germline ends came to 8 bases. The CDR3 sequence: CSVVDSSGNTIYF. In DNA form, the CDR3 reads TGCAGCGTTGTGGACTCTTCTGGAAACACCATATATTTT.

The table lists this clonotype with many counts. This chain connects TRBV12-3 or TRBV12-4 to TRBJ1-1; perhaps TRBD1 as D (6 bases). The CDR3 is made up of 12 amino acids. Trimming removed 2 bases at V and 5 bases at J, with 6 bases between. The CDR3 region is CASSLTGTEAFF. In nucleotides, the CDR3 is TGTGCCAGCAGTTTAACAGGGACTGAAGCTTTCTTT.

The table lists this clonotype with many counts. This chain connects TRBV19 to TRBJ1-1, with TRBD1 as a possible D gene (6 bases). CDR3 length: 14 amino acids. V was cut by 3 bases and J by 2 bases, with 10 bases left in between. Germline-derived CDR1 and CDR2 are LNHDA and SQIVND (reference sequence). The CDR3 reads CASSMSTGNTEAFF. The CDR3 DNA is TGTGCCAGTAGTATGTCGACAGGCAACACTGAAGCTTTCTTT.

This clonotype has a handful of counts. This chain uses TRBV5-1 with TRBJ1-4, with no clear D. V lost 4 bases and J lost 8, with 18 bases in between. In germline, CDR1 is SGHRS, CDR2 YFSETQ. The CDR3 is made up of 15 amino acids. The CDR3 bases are TGCGCCAGCAGCAGTAAGGCGGATTCTATCGAAAAACTGTTTTTT. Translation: CASSSKADSIEKLFF.

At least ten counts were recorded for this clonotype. The CDR3 reads CASSLGTGGAYPNQPQHF. The DNA of the CDR3 is TGTGCCAGCAGCTTGGGGACAGGGGGAGCTTACCCTAATCAGCCCCAGCATTTT. The V call is TRBV5-6, the J call TRBJ1-5; TRBD1 matches at 10 bases. This CDR3 contains 18 residues. The J segment lost 4 bases and the V segment lost 0 bases, leaving 10 bases of the junction unmatched. Germline V gene sequence: CDR1 SGHDT, CDR2 YYEEEE.

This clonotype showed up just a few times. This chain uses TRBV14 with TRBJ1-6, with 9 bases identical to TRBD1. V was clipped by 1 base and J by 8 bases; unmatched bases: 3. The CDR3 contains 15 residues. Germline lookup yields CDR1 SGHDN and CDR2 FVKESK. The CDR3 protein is CASSQVQGAYSPLHF. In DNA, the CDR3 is TGTGCCAGCAGCCAAGTACAGGGGGCATATTCACCCCTCCACTTT.

The CDR3 nucleotides read TGTGCCAGCAGCCAAGGAGACCTTGACGGGGAGCTGTTTTTT. Protein: CASSQGDLDGELFF. The J gene is TRBJ2-2, the V gene TRBV4-2; D is uncertain. The germline gives CDR1 LGHNA, CDR2 YNFKEQ. There are 14 residues in the CDR3. V was shortened by 1 base and J by 7 bases, with 10 bases between the two germline ends.